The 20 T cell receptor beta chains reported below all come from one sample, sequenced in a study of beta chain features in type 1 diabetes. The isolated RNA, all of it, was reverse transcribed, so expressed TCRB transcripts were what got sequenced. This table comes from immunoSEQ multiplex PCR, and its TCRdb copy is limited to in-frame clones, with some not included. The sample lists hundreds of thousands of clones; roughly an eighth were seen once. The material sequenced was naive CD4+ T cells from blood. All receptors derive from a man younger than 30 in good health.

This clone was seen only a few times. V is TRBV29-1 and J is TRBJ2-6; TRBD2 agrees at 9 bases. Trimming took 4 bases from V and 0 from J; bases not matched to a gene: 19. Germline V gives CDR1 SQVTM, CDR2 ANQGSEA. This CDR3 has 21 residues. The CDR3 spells CSVAGSWKSGRTSSGANVLTF. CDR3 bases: TGCAGCGTTGCGGGCAGCTGGAAAAGCGGGAGGACGAGCTCTGGGGCCAACGTCCTGACTTTC.

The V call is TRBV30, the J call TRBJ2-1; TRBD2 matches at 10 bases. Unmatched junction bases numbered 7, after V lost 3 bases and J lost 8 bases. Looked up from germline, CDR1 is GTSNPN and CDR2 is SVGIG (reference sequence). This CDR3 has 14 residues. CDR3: CAWSQLAGEYEQFF. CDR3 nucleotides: TGTGCCTGGAGCCAGCTAGCGGGGGAGTATGAGCAGTTCTTC. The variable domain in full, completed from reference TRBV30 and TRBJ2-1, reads SQTIHQWPATLVQPVGSPLSLECTVEGTSNPNLYWYRQAAGRGLQLLFYSVGIGQISSEVPQNLSASRPQDRQFILSSKKLLLSDSGFYLCAWSQLAGEYEQFFGPGTRLTVL.

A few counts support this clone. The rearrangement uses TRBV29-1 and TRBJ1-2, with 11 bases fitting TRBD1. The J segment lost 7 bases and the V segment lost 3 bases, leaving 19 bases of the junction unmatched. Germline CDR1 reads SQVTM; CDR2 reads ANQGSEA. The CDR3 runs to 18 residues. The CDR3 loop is CSVDEVWTGGVPVGGYTF. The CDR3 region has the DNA TGCAGCGTTGATGAGGTTTGGACAGGGGGCGTCCCCGTCGGTGGCTACACCTTC.

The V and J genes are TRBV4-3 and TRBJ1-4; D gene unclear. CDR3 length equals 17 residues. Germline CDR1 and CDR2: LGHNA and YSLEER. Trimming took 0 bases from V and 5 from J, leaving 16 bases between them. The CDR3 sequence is CASSQDWMRVQNEKLFF. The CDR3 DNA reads TGCGCCAGCAGCCAAGATTGGATGAGGGTTCAGAATGAAAAACTGTTTTTT.

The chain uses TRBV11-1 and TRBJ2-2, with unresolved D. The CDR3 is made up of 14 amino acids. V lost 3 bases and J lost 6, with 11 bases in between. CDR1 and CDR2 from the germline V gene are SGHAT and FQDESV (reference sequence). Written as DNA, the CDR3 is TGTGCCAGCAGCTTGTCTAGTTTACCCGGGGAGCTGTTTTTT. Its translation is CASSLSSLPGELFF.

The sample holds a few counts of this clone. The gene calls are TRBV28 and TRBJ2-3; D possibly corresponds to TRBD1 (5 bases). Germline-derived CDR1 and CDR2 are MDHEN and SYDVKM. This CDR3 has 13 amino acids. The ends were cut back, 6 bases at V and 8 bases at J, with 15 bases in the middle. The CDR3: CASRQPADSTQYF. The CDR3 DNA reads TGTGCCAGCAGGCAACCAGCCGACAGTACGCAGTATTTT. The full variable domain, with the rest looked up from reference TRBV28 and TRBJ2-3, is DVKVTQSSRYLVKRTGEKVFLECVQDMDHENMFWYRQDPGLGLRLIYFSYDVKMKEKGDIPEGYSVSREKKERFSLILESASTNQTSMYLCASRQPADSTQYFGPGTRLTVL.

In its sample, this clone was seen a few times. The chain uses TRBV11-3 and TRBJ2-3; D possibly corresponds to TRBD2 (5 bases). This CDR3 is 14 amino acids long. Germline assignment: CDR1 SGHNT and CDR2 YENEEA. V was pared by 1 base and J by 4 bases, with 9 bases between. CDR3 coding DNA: TGTGCCAGCAGCTTAGGGACGGAGGCAGATACGCAGTATTTT. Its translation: CASSLGTEADTQYF.

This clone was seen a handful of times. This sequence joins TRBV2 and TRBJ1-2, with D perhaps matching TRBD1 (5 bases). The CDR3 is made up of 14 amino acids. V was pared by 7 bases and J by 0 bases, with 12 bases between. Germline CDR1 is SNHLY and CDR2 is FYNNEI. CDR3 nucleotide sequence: TGTGCCAGCATTACAGGCCCAGCTAACTATGGCTACACCTTC. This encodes CASITGPANYGYTF. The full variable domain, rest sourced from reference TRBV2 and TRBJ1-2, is EPEVTQTPSHQVTQMGQEVILRCVPISNHLYFYWYRQILGQKVEFLVSFYNNEISEKSEIFDDQFSVERPDGSNFTLKIRSTKLEDSAMYFCASITGPANYGYTFGSGTRLTVV.

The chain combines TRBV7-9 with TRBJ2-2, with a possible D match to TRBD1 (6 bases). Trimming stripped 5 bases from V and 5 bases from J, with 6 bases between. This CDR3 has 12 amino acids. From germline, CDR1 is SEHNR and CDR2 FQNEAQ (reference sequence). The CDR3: CASSTGTGELFF. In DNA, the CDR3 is TGTGCCAGCAGCACAGGGACCGGGGAGCTGTTTTTT.

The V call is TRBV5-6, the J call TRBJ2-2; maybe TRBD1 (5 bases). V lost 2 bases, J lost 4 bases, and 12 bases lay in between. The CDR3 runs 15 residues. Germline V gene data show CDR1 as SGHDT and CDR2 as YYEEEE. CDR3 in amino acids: CASSFRGGRTGELFF. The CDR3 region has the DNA TGTGCCAGCAGCTTTAGGGGTGGGCGCACCGGGGAGCTGTTTTTT.

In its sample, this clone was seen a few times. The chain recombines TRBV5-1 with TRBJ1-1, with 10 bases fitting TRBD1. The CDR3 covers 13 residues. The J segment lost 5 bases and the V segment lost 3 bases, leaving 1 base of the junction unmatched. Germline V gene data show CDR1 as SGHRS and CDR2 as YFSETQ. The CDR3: CASSSGQGTEAFF. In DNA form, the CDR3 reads TGCGCCAGCAGCTCGGGACAGGGGACTGAAGCTTTCTTT.

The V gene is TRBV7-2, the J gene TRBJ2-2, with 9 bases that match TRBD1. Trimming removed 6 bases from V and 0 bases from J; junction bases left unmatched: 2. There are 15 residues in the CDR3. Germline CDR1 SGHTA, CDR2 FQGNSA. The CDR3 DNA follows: TGTGCCAGCAGACGACAGGGGGCGAACACCGGGGAGCTGTTTTTT. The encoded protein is CASRRQGANTGELFF.

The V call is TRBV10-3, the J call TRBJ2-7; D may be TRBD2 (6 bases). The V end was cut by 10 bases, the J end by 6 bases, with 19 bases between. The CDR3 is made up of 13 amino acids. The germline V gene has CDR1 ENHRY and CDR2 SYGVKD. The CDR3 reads CATQGGGGAEQYF. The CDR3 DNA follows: TGTGCCACCCAGGGCGGTGGCGGGGCCGAGCAGTACTTC.

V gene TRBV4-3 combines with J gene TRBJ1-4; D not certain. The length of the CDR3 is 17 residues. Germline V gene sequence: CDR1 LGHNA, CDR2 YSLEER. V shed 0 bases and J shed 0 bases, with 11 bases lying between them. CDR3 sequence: CASSQDPAGSTNEKLFF. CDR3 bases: TGCGCCAGCAGCCAAGATCCGGCGGGATCAACTAATGAAAAACTGTTTTTT.

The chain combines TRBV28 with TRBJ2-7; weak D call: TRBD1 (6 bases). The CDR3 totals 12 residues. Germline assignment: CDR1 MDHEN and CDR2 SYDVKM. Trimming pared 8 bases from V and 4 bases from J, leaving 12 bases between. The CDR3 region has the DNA TGTGCCAGCCAGACAGGAATTTACGAGCAGTACTTC. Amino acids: CASQTGIYEQYF.

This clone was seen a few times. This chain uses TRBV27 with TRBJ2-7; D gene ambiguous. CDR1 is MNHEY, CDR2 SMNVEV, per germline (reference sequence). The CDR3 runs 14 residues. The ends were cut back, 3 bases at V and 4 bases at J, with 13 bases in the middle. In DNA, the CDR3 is TGTGCCAGCAGTTTTCAAGGAGCTAAATACGAGCAGTACTTC. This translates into CASSFQGAKYEQYF.

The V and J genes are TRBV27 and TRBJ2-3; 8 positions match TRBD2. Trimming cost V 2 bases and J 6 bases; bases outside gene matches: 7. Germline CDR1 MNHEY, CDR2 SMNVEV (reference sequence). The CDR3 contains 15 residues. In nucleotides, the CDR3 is TGTGCCAGCAGTTTAGGGAGCGGGAGAGCGGATACGCAGTATTTT. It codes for CASSLGSGRADTQYF.

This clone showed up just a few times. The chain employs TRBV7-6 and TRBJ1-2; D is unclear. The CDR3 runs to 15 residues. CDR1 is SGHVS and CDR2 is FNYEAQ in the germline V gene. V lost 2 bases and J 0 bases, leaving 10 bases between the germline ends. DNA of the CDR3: TGTGCCAGCAGCTTATCGGGAGCAGCTAACTATGGCTACACCTTC. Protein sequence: CASSLSGAANYGYTF.

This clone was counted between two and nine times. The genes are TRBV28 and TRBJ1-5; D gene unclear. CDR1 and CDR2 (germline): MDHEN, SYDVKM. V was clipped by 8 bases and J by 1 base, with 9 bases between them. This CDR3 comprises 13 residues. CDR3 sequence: CASCWASNQPQHF. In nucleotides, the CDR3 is TGTGCCAGCTGTTGGGCGAGCAATCAGCCCCAGCATTTT.

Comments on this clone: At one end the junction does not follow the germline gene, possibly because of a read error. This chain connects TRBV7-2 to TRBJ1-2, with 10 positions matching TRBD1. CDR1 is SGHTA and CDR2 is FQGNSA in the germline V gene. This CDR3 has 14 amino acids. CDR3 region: CASSFRTGGERASF. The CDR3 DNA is TGTGCCAGCAGCTTCAGGACAGGGGGGGAAAGGGCATCCTTC.